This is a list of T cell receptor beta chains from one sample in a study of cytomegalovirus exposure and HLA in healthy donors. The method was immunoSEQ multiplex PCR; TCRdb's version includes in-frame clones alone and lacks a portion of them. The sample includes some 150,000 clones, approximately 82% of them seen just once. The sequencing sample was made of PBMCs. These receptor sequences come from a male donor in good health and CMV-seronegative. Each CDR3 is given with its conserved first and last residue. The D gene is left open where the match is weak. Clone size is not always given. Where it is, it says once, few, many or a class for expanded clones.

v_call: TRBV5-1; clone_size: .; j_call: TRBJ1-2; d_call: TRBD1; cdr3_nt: TGCGCCAGCAGCTTGAGGGGACAGGGGAGCTATGGCTACACCTTC; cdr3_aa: CASSLRGQGSYGYTF
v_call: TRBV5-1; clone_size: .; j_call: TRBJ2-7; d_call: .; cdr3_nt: TGCGCCAGCAGCACCGACAGATTCTACGAGCAGTACTTC; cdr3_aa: CASSTDRFYEQYF
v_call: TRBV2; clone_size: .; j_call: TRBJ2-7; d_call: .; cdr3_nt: TGTGCCAGCAGTCGGGACTACGAGCAGTACTTC; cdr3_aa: CASSRDYEQYF
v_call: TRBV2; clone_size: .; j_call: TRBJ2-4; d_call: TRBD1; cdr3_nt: TGTGCCAGCCAAGGATCGAAACAGGGGAAAGCCAAAAACATTCAGTACTTC; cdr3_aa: CASQGSKQGKAKNIQYF
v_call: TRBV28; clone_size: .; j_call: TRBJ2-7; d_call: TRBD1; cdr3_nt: TGTGCCAGCAGGGAAACAGGGGGCAGCGAGCAGTACTTC; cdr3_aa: CASRETGGSEQYF
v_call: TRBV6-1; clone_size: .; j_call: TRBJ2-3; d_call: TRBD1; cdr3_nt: TGTGCCAGCAGAAGACAGGGGTCGACTGGGGGTACGCAGTATTTT; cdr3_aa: CASRRQGSTGGTQYF
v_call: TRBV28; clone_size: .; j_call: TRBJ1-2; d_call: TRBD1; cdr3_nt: TGTGCCAGCAGTTCCCAGCCCGGGACAGGGGGCGGGGGCTACACCTTC; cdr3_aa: CASSSQPGTGGGGYTF
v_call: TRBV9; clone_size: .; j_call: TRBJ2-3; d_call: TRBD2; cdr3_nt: TGTGCCAGCAGCGCGGGACTAGCTGGGTCAGATACGCAGTATTTT; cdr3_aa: CASSAGLAGSDTQYF
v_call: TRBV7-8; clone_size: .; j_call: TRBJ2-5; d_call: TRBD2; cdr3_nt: TGTGCCAGCAGCGCCCGCGGGGGTGCCGAGACCCAGTACTTC; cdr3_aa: CASSARGGAETQYF
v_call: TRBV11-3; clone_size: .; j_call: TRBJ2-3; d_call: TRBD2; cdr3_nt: TGTGCCAGCAGCTTAGGAGAGCGTCTAGCGGGGGATACGCAGTATTTT; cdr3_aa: CASSLGERLAGDTQYF
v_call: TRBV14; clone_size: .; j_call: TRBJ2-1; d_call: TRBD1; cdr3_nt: TGTGCCAGCAGCCCTCAATGGACAGGGAGTGGCTACAATGAGCAGTTCTTC; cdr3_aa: CASSPQWTGSGYNEQFF
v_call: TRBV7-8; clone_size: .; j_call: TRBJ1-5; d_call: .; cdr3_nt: TGTGCCAGCAGCATGCGACAGGGCAATCAGCCCCAGCATTTT; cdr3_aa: CASSMRQGNQPQHF
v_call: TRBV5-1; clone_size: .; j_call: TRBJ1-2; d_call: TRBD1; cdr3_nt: TGCGCCAGCAGTCTACAGGGGGCGCCTAACTATGGCTACACCTTC; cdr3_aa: CASSLQGAPNYGYTF
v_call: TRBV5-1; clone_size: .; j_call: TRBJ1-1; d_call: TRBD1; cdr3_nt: TGCGCCAGCAGCCCCGGACAGGGGTTGCTTGCTTTCTTT; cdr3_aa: CASSPGQGLLAFF
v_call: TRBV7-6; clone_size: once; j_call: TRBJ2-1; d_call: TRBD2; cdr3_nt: TGTGCCAGCAGCTTTCGTAGCGGGAGCAATGAGCAGTTCTTC; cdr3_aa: CASSFRSGSNEQFF